These 27 T cell receptor beta chains were sequenced from one sample in a study of T cells after yellow fever vaccination. A single record per CDR3 protein comes from TCRdb applying MiXCR to the 5' RACE reads. The sample records 120,000 to 150,000 distinct CDR3 sequences, roughly 8.2% being singletons. This specimen consisted of CD4+ T cells sorted from PBMCs, obtained 5 days after the yellow fever booster vaccination. All receptors derive from a man aged 30 to 45 who received the YFV17D yellow fever vaccine.

Many counts were recorded for this clonotype. The rearrangement joins TRBV10-3 to TRBJ1-1; 7 nucleotides match TRBD1. V lost 4 bases and J lost 2; bases outside the gene matches: 4. The CDR3 totals 14 residues. Per germline, CDR1 ENHRY and CDR2 SYGVKD. This CDR3 reads CAISAGQRNTEAFF. CDR3 coding DNA: TGTGCCATCAGTGCGGGACAGAGAAACACTGAAGCTTTCTTT.

This clonotype was seen at least ten times. This chain connects TRBV7-2 to TRBJ1-1; TRBD1 matches at 7 bases. Germline CDR1 is SGHTA and CDR2 is FQGNSA. J lost 5 bases, V lost 7 bases, and 10 bases had no gene match. The CDR3 extends over 14 amino acids. CDR3 sequence (DNA): TGTGCCAGCATCCAGGGAGGGGGCTGGACTGAAGCTTTCTTT. It yields the protein CASIQGGGWTEAFF.

This clonotype was seen ten or more times. The genes are TRBV25-1 and TRBJ2-5, with TRBD2 matching over 11 bases. V shed 1 base and J 4 bases; nucleotides not matched to a gene: 8. The length of the CDR3 is 17 residues. The germline V gene encodes CDR1 MGHDK and CDR2 SYGVNS. CDR3 coding DNA: TGTGCCAGCAGTGAATCAGGTAGCGGGAGGGCCCGAGAGACCCAGTACTTC. Translated: CASSESGSGRARETQYF.

Many counts were recorded for this clonotype. J is TRBJ2-1 and V is TRBV7-2; TRBD2 matches 7 bases. Germline CDR1 is SGHTA and CDR2 is FQGNSA. The CDR3 is made up of 14 amino acids. The trim removed 3 bases at V and 7 bases at J, leaving 6 bases unmatched. This CDR3 is CASSFRTRSNEQFF. The CDR3 coding sequence is TGTGCCAGCAGCTTCAGGACTAGGTCTAATGAGCAGTTCTTC.

Ten or more counts support this clonotype. V gene TRBV12-3 or TRBV12-4 combines with J gene TRBJ1-5; D uncertain. The V end lost 5 bases, the J end lost 2 bases, and 16 bases lay between the germline ends. The CDR3 is 16 amino acids. The CDR3 coding sequence is TGTGCCAGCAGTGGTGGGCTTGGCAGAGGCAATCAGCCCCAGCATTTT. This translates into CASSGGLGRGNQPQHF.

This clonotype turned up a few times. This rearrangement joins TRBV25-1 to TRBJ1-1; TRBD1 agrees at 10 bases. The CDR3 length is 18 residues. Trimming at V came to 6 bases and at J to 5 bases, leaving 18 bases not matched to a gene. Germline V CDR1 and CDR2: MGHDK, SYGVNS. CDR3 in DNA: TGTGCCAGCAGCTCCACCCCCGGGACAGGGGATCAAAGAACTGAAGCTTTCTTT. Translation gives CASSSTPGTGDQRTEAFF.

The chain uses TRBV5-1 and TRBJ2-1; D assignment may be TRBD1 or TRBD2 (6 bases each). The length of the CDR3 is 14 residues. Trimming removed 2 bases at V and 8 bases at J, with 14 bases between. Germline CDR1 is SGHRS and CDR2 is YFSETQ. The CDR3 here is CASSLTGTGDEQFF. The CDR3 DNA reads TGCGCCAGCAGCTTAACAGGGACGGGGGATGAGCAGTTCTTC.

This clonotype was observed at least ten times. The chain is built from TRBV20-1 and TRBJ2-2; D is unresolved. CDR1 and CDR2 from the germline V gene are DFQATT and SNEGSKA (reference sequence). This CDR3 contains 16 residues. V was trimmed by 3 bases and J by 3 bases, leaving 17 bases between them. The CDR3 nucleotides read TGCAGTGCTAGGCGAGTGGGCGTCTCGTACACCGGGGAGCTGTTTTTT. It codes for CSARRVGVSYTGELFF.

With regard to this clonotype: A much larger clone differs from this one at a single base, so this may be a read error. The chain recombines TRBV6-5 with TRBJ2-5; D is possibly TRBD2 (5 bases). This CDR3 has 15 residues. The germline gives CDR1 MNHEY, CDR2 SVGAGI. CDR3 protein: CAGSYSGRGTETQYF. The CDR3 coding sequence is TGTGCCGGCAGTTACTCAGGTCGGGGAACGGAGACCCAGTACTTC.

The table lists this clonotype with many counts. The rearrangement links TRBV2 to TRBJ2-3; D assignment may be TRBD1 or TRBD2 (5 bases each). V gave up 4 bases and J gave up 7 bases, with 15 bases separating them. Germline-derived CDR1 and CDR2 are SNHLY and FYNNEI. The CDR3 spans 14 residues. The DNA of the CDR3 is TGTGCCAGCAGTGTTGGGGGTCACACTAATACGCAGTATTTT. Amino acids: CASSVGGHTNTQYF.

This clonotype was detected a few times. The CDR3: CASGQPGANVLTF. In nucleotides, the CDR3 is TGTGCCAGTGGACAGCCTGGGGCCAACGTCCTGACTTTC. The chain couples TRBV19 to TRBJ2-6; possibly TRBD1 for D (6 bases). Trimming left V 8 bases short and J 2 bases short, with 7 bases between. Per the germline V gene, CDR1 is LNHDA and CDR2 is SQIVND (reference sequence). The CDR3 runs 13 residues.

This clonotype appeared many times. The chain couples TRBV3-1 to TRBJ1-5; D is unclear. Germline values: CDR1 LGHDT, CDR2 YNNKEL (reference sequence). Between the trimmed V and J ends, which lost 3 bases and 9 bases, there was a span of 12 bases. This CDR3 is 13 amino acids long. Here the CDR3 DNA reads TGTGCCAGCAGCCAGGGGAAGATCGGGCCCCAGCATTTT. This codes for CASSQGKIGPQHF.

The rearrangement uses TRBV20-1 and TRBJ2-1; 10 bases align to TRBD2. Looked up from germline, CDR1 is DFQATT and CDR2 is SNEGSKA (reference sequence). The CDR3 loop spans 16 amino acids. The CDR3 coding sequence is TGCTGCGCTAGAGAGCTAGCGGGAGAGACCTACAATGAGCAGTTCTTC. Encoded protein: CCARELAGETYNEQFF.

DNA for the CDR3: TGCGCCAGCAGCTTGGTTATAGCGGGAGACCTTACAGATACGCAGTATTTT. This translates into CASSLVIAGDLTDTQYF. The chain carries TRBV5-1 and TRBJ2-3, with TRBD2 identical over 9 bases. The germline gives CDR1 SGHRS, CDR2 YFSETQ. J gave up 3 bases and V 0 bases, and 8 bases lay outside the gene matches. This CDR3 is 17 amino acids long.

Concerning this clonotype itself: It may be a read error: a sequence one base away is much more abundant. The chain joins TRBV5-6 to TRBJ2-2; 7 bases align to TRBD1. The CDR3 is 13 amino acids. Germline CDR1 and CDR2: SGHDT and YYEEEE. V lost 3 bases and J lost 9; bases outside the gene matches: 5. The CDR3 is CASSSTGQRELFF. CDR3 sequence (DNA): TGTGCCAGCAGCTCGACAGGGCAACGGGAGCTGTTTTTT.

In this sample, this clonotype turned up many times. CDR3 bases: TGTGCCAGCAGTTACACCGCAGGGACAGGGGGCTACGAGCAGTACTTC. This codes for CASSYTAGTGGYEQYF. The V call is TRBV6-5, the J call TRBJ2-7, with TRBD1 identical over 11 bases. The V gene's germline CDR1 is MNHEY and CDR2 SVGAGI. This CDR3 comprises 16 residues. J lost 3 bases, V lost 2 bases, and 6 bases had no gene match.

This clonotype occurred many times. The V and J genes are TRBV15 and TRBJ2-3; 7 nucleotides match TRBD2. CDR3 length: 15 residues. CDR1 LNHNV and CDR2 YYDKDF come from the germline V gene (reference sequence). V trimming: 5 bases; J trimming: 2 bases; junction bases outside the gene matches: 7. The CDR3 reads CATSGQRGSTDTQYF. The CDR3 nucleotides read TGTGCCACCAGCGGCCAGCGGGGCTCCACAGATACGCAGTATTTT.

This clonotype was seen many times. This chain uses TRBV7-3 with TRBJ2-6; D unclear. V was clipped by 4 bases and J by 1 base, with 14 bases between them. CDR3 length: 17 amino acids. Germline loops: CDR1 SGHTA, CDR2 FQGTGA. CDR3 loop: CASSSISSASGANVLTF. The DNA for the CDR3 is TGTGCCAGCAGCTCCATTTCATCGGCTTCTGGGGCCAACGTCCTGACTTTC.

This clonotype was picked up many times. V gene TRBV18 combines with J gene TRBJ2-2, with a tentative D call TRBD1 (6 bases). CDR3 length: 15 amino acids. Germline loops: CDR1 KGHSH, CDR2 LQKENI. V dropped 4 bases and J dropped 1 base, with 10 bases sitting between them. The CDR3 DNA is TGTGCCAGCTCACTAACGGGACAGAACACCGGGGAGCTGTTTTTT. Translation: CASSLTGQNTGELFF.

This clonotype was recorded at least ten times. This chain connects TRBV5-1 to TRBJ2-3, with 9 bases lining up with TRBD1. Trimming cost V 5 bases and J 4 bases; bases outside gene matches: 8. CDR1 and CDR2 (germline): SGHRS, YFSETQ. CDR3 length: 15 amino acids. CDR3 sequence reads: CASRAGTGKPDTQYF. DNA for the CDR3: TGCGCCAGCAGGGCCGGGACAGGGAAGCCAGATACGCAGTATTTT.

This clonotype has a count of ten or more. V gene TRBV20-1 combines with J gene TRBJ2-3; 9 nucleotides match TRBD2. The CDR3 covers 14 residues. The J segment lost 4 bases and the V segment lost 6 bases, leaving 8 bases of the junction unmatched. The V gene's germline CDR1 is DFQATT and CDR2 SNEGSKA (reference sequence). CDR3 loop: CSAPLSGRPDTQYF. The DNA of the CDR3 is TGCAGTGCACCACTTAGCGGGAGACCAGATACGCAGTATTTT.

This chain connects TRBV20-1 to TRBJ2-2; maybe TRBD2 (6 bases). Germline V gives CDR1 DFQATT, CDR2 SNEGSKA (reference sequence). Trimming took off 2 bases at V and 2 bases at J, with 12 bases between the two ends. The CDR3 contains 15 residues. Written as DNA, the CDR3 is TGCAGTGCTAGATCTTTAGCGGATAACACCGGGGAGCTGTTTTTT. Its protein product is CSARSLADNTGELFF.

The chain joins TRBV19 to TRBJ2-2; D ambiguous. This CDR3 region has 14 residues. Germline V gene data show CDR1 as LNHDA and CDR2 as SQIVND (reference sequence). The V gene lost 3 bases and the J gene lost 1 base, with 6 bases spanning the gap. In DNA, the CDR3 is TGTGCCAGTAGTATTGGGTTGAACACCGGGGAGCTGTTTTTT. This gives the protein CASSIGLNTGELFF.

This clonotype was seen many times. The chain employs TRBV28 and TRBJ2-3; 7 bases map to TRBD2. The CDR3 has 15 amino acids. V shed 3 bases and J 6 bases; nucleotides not matched to a gene: 9. Germline CDR1 and CDR2: MDHEN and SYDVKM. Written as DNA, the CDR3 is TGTGCCAGCAGTTTGGCGGGAGCGCTCAGGGATACGCAGTATTTT. This sequence encodes CASSLAGALRDTQYF.

This clonotype was observed at least ten times. The V gene is TRBV12-3 or TRBV12-4, the J gene TRBJ2-1; maybe TRBD2 (7 bases). CDR3 length: 15 amino acids. Trimming cost V 6 bases and J 5 bases, with 17 bases left between them. In nucleotides, the CDR3 is TGTGCCAGCAGCCAAAGGGACGGGGGGCACAATGAGCAGTTCTTC. This sequence encodes CASSQRDGGHNEQFF.

The sample holds many counts of this clonotype. The rearrangement uses TRBV18 and TRBJ2-1; D is uncertain. The germline V and J ends were trimmed by 2 bases and 7 bases, with 15 bases remaining between them. This CDR3 contains 15 residues. CDR1 and CDR2 (germline): KGHSH, LQKENI. CDR3 nucleotide sequence: TGTGCCAGCTCACCAGAGAGACCCCTAGATAATGAGCAGTTCTTC. This codes for CASSPERPLDNEQFF.

This clonotype showed up many times. This sequence joins TRBV5-1 and TRBJ2-1; a weak D match, TRBD1 (7 bases). Germline CDR1 and CDR2: SGHRS and YFSETQ. The CDR3 extends over 17 amino acids. V lost 3 bases to trimming and J lost 5 bases, with 21 bases between them. This CDR3 reads CASSSRPIQGRNNEQFF. The CDR3 coding sequence is TGCGCCAGCAGCTCTCGACCGATACAGGGGAGGAACAATGAGCAGTTCTTC.